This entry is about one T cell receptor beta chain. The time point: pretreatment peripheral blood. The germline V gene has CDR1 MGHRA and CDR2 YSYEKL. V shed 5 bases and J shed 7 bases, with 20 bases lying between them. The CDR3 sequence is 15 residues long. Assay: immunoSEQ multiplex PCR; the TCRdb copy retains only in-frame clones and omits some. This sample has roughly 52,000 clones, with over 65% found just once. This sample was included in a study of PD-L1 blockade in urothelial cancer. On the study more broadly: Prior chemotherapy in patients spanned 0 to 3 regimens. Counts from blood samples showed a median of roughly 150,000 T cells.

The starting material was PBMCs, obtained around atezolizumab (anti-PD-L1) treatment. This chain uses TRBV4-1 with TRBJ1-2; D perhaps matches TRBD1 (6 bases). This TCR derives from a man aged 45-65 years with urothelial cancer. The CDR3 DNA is TGCGCCAGCAGCACCTCGTCGGCAGGGGAGGGTGGCTACACCTTC. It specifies CASSTSSAGEGGYTF.